The entry below describes one T cell receptor beta chain. Its antigen is unknown. The data were taken from a study of cytomegalovirus exposure and HLA in healthy donors. As for the study in general: Roughly 89 million unique TCR sequences came from HLA-typed donors in an early release.

PCR primers comprised 60 Vbeta and 13 Jbeta primers. Measured with immunoSEQ multiplex PCR; TCRdb has only the in-frame clones, and not every one. The table shows some 86,000 clones, with just over 65% occurring only once. The germline V gene has CDR1 SGHRS and CDR2 YFSETQ. The CDR3 loop spans 15 amino acids. The V end lost 0 bases, the J end lost 0 bases, and 7 bases lay between the germline ends. Study observations and caveats: Common viral pathogens seemed, in a later analysis, to connect with several of the most significant clusters. DRB1 had the most TCR associations and HLA-C the fewest, a later analysis found, with rates varying by HLA locus.

The sequencing input was PBMCs. The TCR comes from a man younger than 40 in good health and CMV-seronegative. V usage is TRBV5-1 and J usage is TRBJ2-1; D might be TRBD2 (6 bases). CDR3 nucleotides: TGCGCCAGCAGCTTGGACGGGAGCTCCTACAATGAGCAGTTCTTC. Translating gives CASSLDGSSYNEQFF.